Following are 10 T cell receptor beta chains from one sample sequenced in a study of T cell responses to AZD1222 COVID-19 vaccine. Only in-frame clones appear in the TCRdb table, and some are missing; sequencing was by immunoSEQ multiplex PCR. The sample contains approximately 24,000 clones, 88% of which appear only once. This sample comprised peripheral blood, obtained 28 days after the second AZD1222 dose. The receptors were sampled from an adult who received the AZD1222 COVID-19 vaccine.

The chain uses TRBV28 and TRBJ2-7, with D unresolved. Deletions cut 10 bases from V and 1 base from J, with 5 bases between. This CDR3 is 10 amino acids long. Looked up from germline, CDR1 is MDHEN and CDR2 is SYDVKM. CDR3 sequence reads: CATGSYEQYF. The CDR3 DNA sequence: TGTGCCACAGGATCCTACGAGCAGTACTTC.

The chain is built from TRBV21-1 and TRBJ1-3; the table assigns TRBD1, which was not confirmed against the DNA. TRBV21-1 is classified as a pseudogene. This CDR3 comprises 14 residues. The CDR3 spells CASSNLHRGNTIYF. As DNA, the CDR3 is TGTGCCAGCAGCAATCTTCACAGGGGAAACACCATATATTTT.

The genes are TRBV4-1 and TRBJ1-1; D gene unclear. This CDR3 comprises 14 residues. Between the trimmed V and J ends, which lost 1 base and 4 bases, there was a span of 10 bases. Germline CDR1 MGHRA, CDR2 YSYEKL. The CDR3 coding sequence is TGCGCCAGCAGCCAAGGGTTTCACGGCACTGAAGCTTTCTTT. Its protein product is CASSQGFHGTEAFF.

J is TRBJ2-1 and V is TRBV20-1, with unresolved D. Germline CDR1 reads DFQATT; CDR2 reads SNEGSKA (reference sequence). V dropped 3 bases and J dropped 10 bases, with 10 bases sitting between them. CDR3 length: 11 residues. The DNA of the CDR3 is TGCAGTGCTAGTTACTACGGAGAGCAGTTCTTC. It translates to CSASYYGEQFF.

This clone appeared a few times. V and J are TRBV7-9 and TRBJ2-1; the D gene is possibly TRBD1 (6 bases). The CDR3 length is 15 residues. The V gene's germline CDR1 is SEHNR and CDR2 FQNEAQ (reference sequence). The germline V and J ends were trimmed by 5 bases and 6 bases, with 17 bases remaining between them. In DNA, the CDR3 is TGTGCCAGCAGCCCCAACGTAAGGACAGTCAATGAGCAGTTCTTC. Residues: CASSPNVRTVNEQFF.

The chain links TRBV10-1 to TRBJ2-2; TRBD1 aligns across 8 bases. The CDR3 length is 16 residues. Germline CDR1 and CDR2: WNHNN and SYGVQD (reference sequence). V dropped 2 bases and J dropped 6; count of bases not matched to a gene: 8. CDR3 nucleotide sequence: TGCGCCAGCAGTGAGCGTAGGACAGGGTTATCCGGGGAGCTGTTTTTT. This codes for CASSERRTGLSGELFF.

The chain is built from TRBV7-2 and TRBJ2-7, with unresolved D. Per the germline V gene, CDR1 is SGHTA and CDR2 is FQGNSA. This CDR3 is built from 13 residues. The V end lost 5 bases, the J end lost 3 bases, and 11 bases lay between the germline ends. CDR3 region: CASSPSSYYEQYF. CDR3 nucleotides: TGTGCCAGCAGCCCATCCTCTTACTACGAGCAGTACTTC.

This clone showed up just once. The chain employs TRBV27 and TRBJ2-1; D may be TRBD1 or TRBD2 (6 bases each). The germline CDR1 and CDR2 sequences are MNHEY and SMNVEV (reference sequence). Trimming took off 5 bases at V and 8 bases at J, with 19 bases between the two ends. The CDR3 covers 15 residues. The CDR3 is CASSSFRGNRDEQFF. CDR3 sequence (DNA): TGTGCCAGCAGTAGCTTCCGCGGGAACAGGGATGAGCAGTTCTTC.

This rearrangement joins TRBV10-3 to TRBJ1-3; D gene unclear. V was pared by 6 bases and J by 2 bases, with 14 bases between. The CDR3 is made up of 15 amino acids. The germline V gene encodes CDR1 ENHRY and CDR2 SYGVKD. The CDR3 sequence is CAISPNRSPGNTIYF. The DNA for the CDR3 is TGTGCCATCAGCCCGAATCGGTCGCCTGGAAACACCATATATTTT.

This chain joins TRBV11-3 and TRBJ2-7, with a possible D match to TRBD1 (6 bases). This CDR3 comprises 14 residues. V lost 5 bases to trimming and J lost 2 bases, with 13 bases between them. CDR1 SGHNT and CDR2 YENEEA come from the germline V gene. DNA for the CDR3: TGTGCCAGCAGCCCATGGGACACTCCCTACGAGCAGTACTTC. As protein: CASSPWDTPYEQYF.